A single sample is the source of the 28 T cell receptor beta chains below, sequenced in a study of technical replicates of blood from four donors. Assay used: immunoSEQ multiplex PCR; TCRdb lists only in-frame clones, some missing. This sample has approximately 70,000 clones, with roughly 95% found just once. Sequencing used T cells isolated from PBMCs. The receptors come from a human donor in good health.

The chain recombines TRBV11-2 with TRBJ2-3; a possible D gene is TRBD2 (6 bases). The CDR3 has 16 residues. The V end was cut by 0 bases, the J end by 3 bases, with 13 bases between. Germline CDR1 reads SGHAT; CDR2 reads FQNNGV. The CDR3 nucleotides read TGTGCCAGCAGCTTAGAGGCTTGGGGGGTAACAGATACGCAGTATTTT. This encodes CASSLEAWGVTDTQYF.

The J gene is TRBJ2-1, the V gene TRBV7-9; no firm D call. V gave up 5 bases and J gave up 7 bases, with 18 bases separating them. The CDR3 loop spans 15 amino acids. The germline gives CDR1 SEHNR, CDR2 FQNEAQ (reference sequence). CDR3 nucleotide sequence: TGTGCCAGCAGCCCAAGCGCCACTCCCCAAAATGAGCAGTTCTTC. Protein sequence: CASSPSATPQNEQFF.

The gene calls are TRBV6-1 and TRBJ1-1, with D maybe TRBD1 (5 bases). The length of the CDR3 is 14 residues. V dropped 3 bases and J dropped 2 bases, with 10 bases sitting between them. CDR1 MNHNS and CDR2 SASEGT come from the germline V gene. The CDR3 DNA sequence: TGTGCCAGCAGTGAGGTCTGGACAAACACTGAAGCTTTCTTT. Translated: CASSEVWTNTEAFF.

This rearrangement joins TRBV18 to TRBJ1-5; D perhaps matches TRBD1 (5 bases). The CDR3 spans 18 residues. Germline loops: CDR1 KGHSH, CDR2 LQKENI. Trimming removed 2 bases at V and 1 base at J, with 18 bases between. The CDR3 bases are TGTGCCAGCTCACCAAGGTCGCAGGGTTGGGGAAGCAATCAGCCCCAGCATTTT. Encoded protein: CASSPRSQGWGSNQPQHF.

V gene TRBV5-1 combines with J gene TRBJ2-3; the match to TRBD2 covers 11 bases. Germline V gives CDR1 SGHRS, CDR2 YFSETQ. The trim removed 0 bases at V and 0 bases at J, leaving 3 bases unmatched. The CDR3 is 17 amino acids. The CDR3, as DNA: TGCGCCAGCAGCTTGGATGGGACTAGCGGTAGCACAGATACGCAGTATTTT. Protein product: CASSLDGTSGSTDTQYF.

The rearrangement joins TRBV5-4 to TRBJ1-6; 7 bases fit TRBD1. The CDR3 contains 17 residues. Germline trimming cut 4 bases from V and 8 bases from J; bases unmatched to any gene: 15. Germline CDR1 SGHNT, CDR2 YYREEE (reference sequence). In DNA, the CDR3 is TGTGCCAGCAGCCGGGACAGACCGGCTTCGCGGGATTCACCCCTCCACTTT. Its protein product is CASSRDRPASRDSPLHF.

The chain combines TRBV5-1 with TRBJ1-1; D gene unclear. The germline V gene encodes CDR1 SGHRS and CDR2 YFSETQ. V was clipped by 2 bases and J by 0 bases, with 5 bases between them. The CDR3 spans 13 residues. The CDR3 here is CASSFGMNTEAFF. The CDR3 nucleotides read TGCGCCAGCAGCTTTGGCATGAACACTGAAGCTTTCTTT.

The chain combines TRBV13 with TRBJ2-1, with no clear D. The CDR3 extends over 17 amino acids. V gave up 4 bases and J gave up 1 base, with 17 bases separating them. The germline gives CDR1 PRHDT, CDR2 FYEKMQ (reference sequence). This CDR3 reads CASSCLLGLPSYNEQFF. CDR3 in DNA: TGTGCCAGCAGCTGTCTACTTGGGCTCCCGTCCTACAATGAGCAGTTCTTC. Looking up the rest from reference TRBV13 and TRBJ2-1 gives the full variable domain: AAGVIQSPRHLIKEKRETATLKCYPIPRHDTVYWYQQGPGQDPQFLISFYEKMQSDKGSIPDRFSAQQFSDYHSELNMSSLELGDSALYFCASSCLLGLPSYNEQFFGPGTRLTVL.

CDR3 residues: CASSPILAGGTRYEQYF. CDR3 sequence (DNA): TGTGCCAGCAGCCCGATCCTAGCGGGGGGGACCCGCTACGAGCAGTACTTC. The chain has TRBV11-3 and TRBJ2-7; 12 bases match TRBD2. Looked up from germline, CDR1 is SGHNT and CDR2 is YENEEA. CDR3 size: 17 residues. V shed 5 bases, J shed 3 bases, and the junction held 11 bases outside the gene matches.

CDR3 nucleotides: TGTGCCAGTAGAATCGAAGGGAGGGGTGGCTACAATGAGCAGTTCTTC. Encoded protein: CASRIEGRGGYNEQFF. This chain connects TRBV19 to TRBJ2-1, with 7 bases aligning to TRBD2. Germline CDR1 is LNHDA and CDR2 is SQIVND (reference sequence). The CDR3 has 16 residues. Germline trimming cut 6 bases from V and 3 bases from J; bases unmatched to any gene: 11.

This CDR3 is CASSLADTGELFF. The CDR3 DNA follows: TGTGCCAGCAGCTTGGCGGACACCGGGGAGCTGTTTTTT. V is TRBV11-3 and J is TRBJ2-2, with unresolved D. V lost 3 bases and J 3 bases, leaving 5 bases between the germline ends. Germline values: CDR1 SGHNT, CDR2 YENEEA. The CDR3 contains 13 residues.

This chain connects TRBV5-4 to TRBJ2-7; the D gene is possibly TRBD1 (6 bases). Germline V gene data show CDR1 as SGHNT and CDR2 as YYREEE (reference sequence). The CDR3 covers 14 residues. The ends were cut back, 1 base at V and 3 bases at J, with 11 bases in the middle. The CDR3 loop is CASSLRTAIYEQYF. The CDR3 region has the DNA TGTGCCAGCAGCTTGAGGACAGCAATCTACGAGCAGTACTTC. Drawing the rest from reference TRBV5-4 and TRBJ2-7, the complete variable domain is ETGVTQSPTHLIKTRGQQVTLRCSSQSGHNTVSWYQQALGQGPQFIFQYYREEENGRGNFPPRFSGLQFPNYSSELNVNALELDDSALYLCASSLRTAIYEQYFGPGTRLTVT.

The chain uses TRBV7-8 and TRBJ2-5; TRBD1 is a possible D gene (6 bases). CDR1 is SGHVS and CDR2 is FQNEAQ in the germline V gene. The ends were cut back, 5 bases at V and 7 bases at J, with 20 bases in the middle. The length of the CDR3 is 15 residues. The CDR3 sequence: CASSPRDGGQGTQYF. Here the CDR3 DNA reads TGTGCCAGCAGCCCGAGGGATGGGGGCCAGGGGACCCAGTACTTC. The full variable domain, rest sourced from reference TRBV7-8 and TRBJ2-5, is GAGVSQSPRYKVAKRGQDVALRCDPISGHVSLFWYQQALGQGPEFLTYFQNEAQLDKSGLPSDRFFAERPEGSVSTLKIQRTQQEDSAVYLCASSPRDGGQGTQYFGPGTRLLVL.

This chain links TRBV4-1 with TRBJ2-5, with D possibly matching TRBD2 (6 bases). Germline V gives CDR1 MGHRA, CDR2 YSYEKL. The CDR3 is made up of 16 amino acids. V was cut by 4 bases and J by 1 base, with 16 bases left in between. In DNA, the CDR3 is TGCGCCAGCAGCCCCGGCGTCCGCGGGGTCCAAGAGACCCAGTACTTC. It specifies CASSPGVRGVQETQYF.

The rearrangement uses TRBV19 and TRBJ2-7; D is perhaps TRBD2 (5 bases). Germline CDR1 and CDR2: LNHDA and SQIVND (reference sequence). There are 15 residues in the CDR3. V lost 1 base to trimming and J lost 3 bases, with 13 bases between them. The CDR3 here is CASSIASSGVYEQYF. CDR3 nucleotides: TGTGCCAGTAGTATAGCGAGCAGCGGAGTCTACGAGCAGTACTTC.

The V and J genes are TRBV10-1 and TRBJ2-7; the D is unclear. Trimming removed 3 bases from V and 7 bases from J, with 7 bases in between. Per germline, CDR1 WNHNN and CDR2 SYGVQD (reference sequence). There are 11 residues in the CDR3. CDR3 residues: CASSEPREQYF. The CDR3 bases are TGCGCCAGCAGTGAACCGCGGGAGCAGTACTTC.

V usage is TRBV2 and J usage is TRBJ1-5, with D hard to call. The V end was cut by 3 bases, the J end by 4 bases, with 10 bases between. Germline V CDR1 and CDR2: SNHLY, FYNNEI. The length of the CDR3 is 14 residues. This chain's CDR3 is CASSDRSKNQPQHF. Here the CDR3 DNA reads TGTGCCAGCAGTGACAGAAGTAAAAATCAGCCCCAGCATTTT.

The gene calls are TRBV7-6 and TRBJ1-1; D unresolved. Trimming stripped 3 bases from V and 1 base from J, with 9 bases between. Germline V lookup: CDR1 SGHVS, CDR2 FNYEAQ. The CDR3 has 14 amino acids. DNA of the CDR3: TGTGCCAGCAGCTTCGGCGGGGAGAACACTGAAGCTTTCTTT. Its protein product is CASSFGGENTEAFF.

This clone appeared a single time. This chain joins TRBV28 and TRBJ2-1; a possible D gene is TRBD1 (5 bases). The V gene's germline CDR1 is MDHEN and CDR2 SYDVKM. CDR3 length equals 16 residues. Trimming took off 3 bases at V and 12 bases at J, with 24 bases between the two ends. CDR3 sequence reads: CASSLGGELIQGGQFF. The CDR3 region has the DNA TGTGCCAGCAGTTTGGGTGGGGAACTTATCCAGGGTGGGCAGTTCTTC.

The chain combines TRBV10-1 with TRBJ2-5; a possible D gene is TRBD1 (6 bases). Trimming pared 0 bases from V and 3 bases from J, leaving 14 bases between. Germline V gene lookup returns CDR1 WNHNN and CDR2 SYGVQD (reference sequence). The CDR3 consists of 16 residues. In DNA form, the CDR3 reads TGCGCCAGCAGTGAGTCACAGGGTCAGTACGAAGAGACCCAGTACTTC. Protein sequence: CASSESQGQYEETQYF.

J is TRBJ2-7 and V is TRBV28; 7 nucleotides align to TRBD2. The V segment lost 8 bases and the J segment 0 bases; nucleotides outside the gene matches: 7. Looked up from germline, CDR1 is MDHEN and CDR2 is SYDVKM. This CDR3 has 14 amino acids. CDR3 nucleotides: TGTGCCAGCTCTTCTAGCGGCCGCTCCTACGAGCAGTACTTC. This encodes CASSSSGRSYEQYF.

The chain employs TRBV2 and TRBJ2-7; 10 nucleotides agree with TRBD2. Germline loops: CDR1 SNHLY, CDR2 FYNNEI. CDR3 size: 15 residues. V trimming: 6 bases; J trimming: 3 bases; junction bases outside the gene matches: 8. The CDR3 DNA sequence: TGTGCCAGCAGCCGTTCCGGGACTAGCGACTACGAGCAGTACTTC. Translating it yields CASSRSGTSDYEQYF. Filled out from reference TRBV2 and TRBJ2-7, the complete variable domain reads EPEVTQTPSHQVTQMGQEVILRCVPISNHLYFYWYRQILGQKVEFLVSFYNNEISEKSEIFDDQFSVERPDGSNFTLKIRSTKLEDSAMYFCASSRSGTSDYEQYFGPGTRLTVT.

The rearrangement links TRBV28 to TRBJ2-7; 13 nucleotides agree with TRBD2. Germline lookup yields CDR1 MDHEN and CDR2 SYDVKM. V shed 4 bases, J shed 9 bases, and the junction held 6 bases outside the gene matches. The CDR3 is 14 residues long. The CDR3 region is CASSSGLAGFGQYF. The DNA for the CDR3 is TGTGCCAGCAGTTCGGGACTAGCGGGATTTGGGCAGTACTTC.

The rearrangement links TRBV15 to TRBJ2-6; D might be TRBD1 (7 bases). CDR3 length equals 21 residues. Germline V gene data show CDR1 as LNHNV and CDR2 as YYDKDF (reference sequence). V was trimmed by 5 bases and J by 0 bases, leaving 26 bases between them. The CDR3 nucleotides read TGTGCCACCAGCCCCTTGACGTCAGGGGGGTCCCCGAGCTCTGGGGCCAACGTCCTGACTTTC. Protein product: CATSPLTSGGSPSSGANVLTF.

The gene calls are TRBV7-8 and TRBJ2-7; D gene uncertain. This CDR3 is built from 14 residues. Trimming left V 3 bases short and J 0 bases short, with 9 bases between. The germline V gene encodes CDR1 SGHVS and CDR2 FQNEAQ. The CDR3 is CASSLAILSYEQYF. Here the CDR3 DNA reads TGTGCCAGCAGCTTGGCAATTCTCTCCTACGAGCAGTACTTC.

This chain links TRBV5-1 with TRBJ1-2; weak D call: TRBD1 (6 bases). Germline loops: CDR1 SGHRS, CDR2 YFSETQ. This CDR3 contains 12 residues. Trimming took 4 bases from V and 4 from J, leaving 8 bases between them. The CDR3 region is CASSEQGYGYTF. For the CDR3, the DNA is TGCGCCAGCAGCGAACAGGGCTATGGCTACACCTTC.

This chain's CDR3 is CASSLLAGGPSSYEQYF. DNA for the CDR3: TGTGCCAGCAGCTTACTAGCGGGAGGCCCGTCCTCCTACGAGCAGTACTTC. V usage is TRBV7-8 and J usage is TRBJ2-7; TRBD2 matches 11 bases. Germline V gene sequence: CDR1 SGHVS, CDR2 FQNEAQ. The trim removed 2 bases at V and 0 bases at J, leaving 6 bases unmatched. The CDR3 covers 17 residues.

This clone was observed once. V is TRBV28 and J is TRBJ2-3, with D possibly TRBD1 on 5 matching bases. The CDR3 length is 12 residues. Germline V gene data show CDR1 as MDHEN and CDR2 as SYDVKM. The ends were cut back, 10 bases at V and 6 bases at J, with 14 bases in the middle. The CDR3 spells CAIQVPRDTQYF. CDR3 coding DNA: TGTGCCATACAGGTTCCAAGGGATACGCAGTATTTT.